This entry lists 30 T cell receptor beta chains sequenced from one sample in a study of shared clonotypes between healthy human individuals. Measured with immunoSEQ multiplex PCR; TCRdb has only the in-frame clones, and not every one. The data contain around 550,000 clones, 90% to 96% of them seen just once; the ten biggest clones take up under 0.06%. The sequenced material came from naive CD4+ T cells sorted from blood. Described subset: CD45RA+ positively selected. These receptors were obtained from a woman aged 30 to 39 in good health.

The chain employs TRBV7-9 and TRBJ2-1; TRBD2 matches at 8 bases. The CDR3 runs 16 residues. V gave up 5 bases and J gave up 5 bases; unmatched junction bases: 11. Germline CDR1 SEHNR, CDR2 FQNEAQ (reference sequence). The CDR3 DNA follows: TGTGCCAGCAGCCTCGCGGGAGGTAGGGTTGACAATGAGCAGTTCTTC. The encoded protein is CASSLAGGRVDNEQFF.

CDR3 sequence reads: CASSHLVPPGTGAIPNYGYTF. In nucleotides, the CDR3 is TGCGCCAGCAGTCACTTAGTACCCCCAGGGACAGGGGCCATTCCTAACTATGGCTACACCTTC. The V call is TRBV23-1, the J call TRBJ1-2; 10 bases align to TRBD1. TRBV23-1 is placed among ORFs of uncertain function. Trimming took 3 bases from V and 0 from J; bases not matched to a gene: 19. This CDR3 contains 21 residues.

As regards this clone: Other DNA sequences in this sample translate to the same CDR3. V usage is TRBV7-9 and J usage is TRBJ2-2, with D perhaps being TRBD1 or TRBD2 (5 bases each). The CDR3 covers 12 residues. V was pared by 5 bases and J by 6 bases, with 7 bases between. Germline lookup yields CDR1 SEHNR and CDR2 FQNEAQ (reference sequence). The chain's CDR3 is CASSLGPGELFF. DNA of the CDR3: TGTGCCAGCAGCCTGGGACCCGGGGAGCTGTTTTTT.

The DNA for the CDR3 is TGTGCCAGCAGAAAGACAGGGGCTGGAAACACCATATATTTT. Translated, it gives CASRKTGAGNTIYF. This chain uses TRBV28 with TRBJ1-3, with 8 bases lining up with TRBD1. CDR3 length: 14 residues. With V trimmed by 6 bases and J by 2 bases, 3 bases remained unmatched. Germline loops: CDR1 MDHEN, CDR2 SYDVKM.

J is TRBJ1-5 and V is TRBV11-1; TRBD1 is a possible D gene (5 bases). The CDR3 loop spans 13 amino acids. The germline CDR1 and CDR2 sequences are SGHAT and FQDESV (reference sequence). V lost 5 bases and J lost 5, with 10 bases in between. The CDR3 sequence is CASSPLGDQPQHF. CDR3 sequence (DNA): TGTGCCAGCAGCCCCCTGGGGGATCAGCCCCAGCATTTT.

In its sample, this clone was seen once. J is TRBJ2-7 and V is TRBV27, with D perhaps TRBD1 (6 bases). CDR1 is MNHEY, CDR2 SMNVEV, per germline (reference sequence). The V gene lost 3 bases and the J gene lost 2 bases, with 11 bases spanning the gap. This CDR3 region has 14 residues. Here the CDR3 reads CASSFSGAAYEQYF. CDR3 nucleotide sequence: TGTGCCAGCAGTTTTTCAGGGGCCGCCTACGAGCAGTACTTC.

The genes are TRBV4-2 and TRBJ1-3; D gene uncertain. The CDR3 has 16 amino acids. V shed 1 base and J shed 0 bases, with 10 bases lying between them. Germline V gene sequence: CDR1 LGHNA, CDR2 YNFKEQ. CDR3 amino acids: CASSQGRRRSGNTIYF. The DNA of the CDR3 is TGTGCCAGCAGCCAAGGAAGGAGACGCTCTGGAAACACCATATATTTT.

For the CDR3, the DNA is TGCGCCAGCAGCCTGATTAGCGGGAGAGGGTCCTACAATGAGCAGTTCTTC. Its translation is CASSLISGRGSYNEQFF. This chain links TRBV5-1 with TRBJ2-1; 9 bases fit TRBD2. V dropped 4 bases and J dropped 1; count of bases not matched to a gene: 9. The CDR3 has 17 amino acids. From germline, CDR1 is SGHRS and CDR2 YFSETQ.

V is TRBV11-1 and J is TRBJ2-5; perhaps TRBD2 as D (6 bases). The CDR3 loop spans 12 amino acids. CDR1 is SGHAT, CDR2 FQDESV, per germline (reference sequence). V was trimmed by 4 bases and J by 4 bases, leaving 7 bases between them. The CDR3 reads CASSSGVETQYF. For the CDR3, the DNA is TGTGCCAGCAGCTCGGGAGTAGAGACCCAGTACTTC.

The genes are TRBV9 and TRBJ2-2; D is tentatively TRBD1 or TRBD2 (5 bases each). Trimming took off 4 bases at V and 2 bases at J, with 6 bases between the two ends. The germline V gene encodes CDR1 SGDLS and CDR2 YYNGEE. The CDR3 totals 13 residues. In DNA, the CDR3 is TGTGCCAGCAGCCGGGGCAACACCGGGGAGCTGTTTTTT. It specifies CASSRGNTGELFF.

This chain's CDR3 is CASSPGTASYEQYF. In DNA form, the CDR3 reads TGTGCCAGCTCACCTGGCACAGCCTCCTACGAGCAGTACTTC. V usage is TRBV18 and J usage is TRBJ2-7; D is unresolved. Looked up from germline, CDR1 is KGHSH and CDR2 is LQKENI. The V end was cut by 3 bases, the J end by 0 bases, with 9 bases between. This CDR3 region has 14 residues.

This chain uses TRBV6-6 with TRBJ2-7, with 9 bases matching TRBD1. Germline CDR1 MNHNY, CDR2 SVGAGI (reference sequence). The CDR3 contains 14 residues. The J segment lost 4 bases and the V segment lost 2 bases, leaving 3 bases of the junction unmatched. CDR3 nucleotides: TGTGCCAGCAGTTACCAGACAGGGGGATACGAGCAGTACTTC. It yields the protein CASSYQTGGYEQYF.

The chain joins TRBV27 to TRBJ1-2; 7 bases agree with TRBD1. Germline CDR1 MNHEY, CDR2 SMNVEV (reference sequence). Trimming took 9 bases from V and 8 from J; bases not matched to a gene: 18. This CDR3 is built from 15 residues. CDR3 loop: CASLPLGGSKRGYTF. The CDR3 DNA sequence: TGTGCCAGTCTCCCGTTAGGGGGCTCGAAGCGCGGCTACACCTTC.

V and J are TRBV6-6 and TRBJ2-1; no firm D call. V was pared by 0 bases and J by 0 bases, with 6 bases between. The CDR3 loop spans 15 amino acids. CDR1 MNHNY and CDR2 SVGAGI come from the germline V gene (reference sequence). CDR3 protein: CASSYSWSSYNEQFF. The CDR3 DNA follows: TGTGCCAGCAGTTACTCGTGGAGCTCCTACAATGAGCAGTTCTTC.

The rearrangement links TRBV10-1 to TRBJ1-3; D is possibly TRBD1 (6 bases). The CDR3 totals 15 residues. Trimming removed 10 bases at V and 0 bases at J, with 16 bases between. CDR1 is WNHNN, CDR2 SYGVQD, per germline (reference sequence). The CDR3 reads CATSPGDNSGNTIYF. The CDR3 DNA reads TGCGCCACCAGCCCCGGGGACAACTCTGGAAACACCATATATTTT.

This rearrangement joins TRBV21-1 to TRBJ2-1; the table's TRBD1 call for D was not verified on the DNA. TRBV21-1 is deemed a pseudogene. The CDR3 sequence is 15 residues long. CDR3 amino acids: CASSKLRAQGCEQFF. The CDR3 region has the DNA TGTGCCAGCAGCAAACTCCGGGCACAGGGCTGTGAGCAGTTCTTC.

The rearrangement joins TRBV18 to TRBJ1-1; D is uncertain. Germline assignment: CDR1 KGHSH and CDR2 LQKENI. This CDR3 has 12 residues. V dropped 6 bases and J dropped 11 bases, with 16 bases sitting between them. CDR3 bases: TGTGCCAGCTCTTCCGCGCGGATGGGGGCTTTCTTT. It is translated as CASSSARMGAFF.

This sequence joins TRBV5-4 and TRBJ2-1; D is uncertain. CDR1 SGHNT and CDR2 YYREEE come from the germline V gene (reference sequence). Trimming cost V 4 bases and J 3 bases, with 11 bases left between them. The CDR3 totals 14 residues. The CDR3 is CASSILPVYNEQFF. CDR3 coding DNA: TGTGCCAGCAGCATCCTCCCGGTCTACAATGAGCAGTTCTTC.

The rearrangement uses TRBV5-1 and TRBJ2-7; TRBD1 agrees at 10 bases. Germline V gene data show CDR1 as SGHRS and CDR2 as YFSETQ. The CDR3 loop spans 17 amino acids. V lost 0 bases, J lost 2 bases, and 8 bases stayed unmatched. The CDR3 DNA reads as TGCGCCAGCAGCTTGGCGCCCCTGGGACAGGGGACCTACGAGCAGTACTTC. It is translated as CASSLAPLGQGTYEQYF.

This clone was counted a single time. Other DNA sequences in this sample translate to the same CDR3. V is TRBV18 and J is TRBJ1-5; a weak D match, TRBD1 (6 bases). The germline CDR1 and CDR2 sequences are KGHSH and LQKENI. This CDR3 contains 14 residues. Trimming left V 3 bases short and J 3 bases short, with 9 bases between. In DNA form, the CDR3 reads TGTGCCAGCTCACCTGACAGGTCCAATCAGCCCCAGCATTTT. Its translation: CASSPDRSNQPQHF. Filled out from reference TRBV18 and TRBJ1-5, the complete variable domain reads NAGVMQNPRHLVRRRGQEARLRCSPMKGHSHVYWYRQLPEEGLKFMVYLQKENIIDESGMPKERFSAEFPKEGPSILRIQQVVRGDSAAYFCASSPDRSNQPQHFGDGTRLSIL.

In its sample, this clone was seen once. This chain uses TRBV19 with TRBJ1-6; D remains ambiguous. This CDR3 has 15 amino acids. Germline V gene data show CDR1 as LNHDA and CDR2 as SQIVND (reference sequence). Trimming took off 4 bases at V and 6 bases at J, with 13 bases between the two ends. The CDR3 region is CASSTSTRINSPLHF. As DNA, the CDR3 is TGTGCCAGTAGTACCTCGACGAGGATTAATTCACCCCTCCACTTT.

The V gene is TRBV27, the J gene TRBJ1-3; D is ambiguous. The CDR3 contains 16 residues. Germline lookup yields CDR1 MNHEY and CDR2 SMNVEV (reference sequence). V was trimmed by 0 bases and J by 2 bases, leaving 11 bases between them. CDR3 region: CASSLSGHLPGNTIYF. CDR3 sequence (DNA): TGTGCCAGCAGTTTATCGGGTCACCTCCCTGGAAACACCATATATTTT.

The chain employs TRBV9 and TRBJ2-7; a weak D match, TRBD2 (5 bases). The CDR3 runs to 15 residues. The V and J ends lost 4 bases and 5 bases respectively, with 19 bases between them. The germline V gene has CDR1 SGDLS and CDR2 YYNGEE. The DNA for the CDR3 is TGTGCCAGCAGCCCGCGAGGTAGCGCCTCGAACGAGCAGTACTTC. It is translated as CASSPRGSASNEQYF.

A note on this clone: At one of its ends the junction is not consistent with the germline gene, which may arise from a read error. The gene calls are TRBV5-1 and TRBJ2-7; TRBD2 aligns across 11 bases. The CDR3 contains 15 residues. Germline V lookup: CDR1 SGHRS, CDR2 YFSETQ. This CDR3 is CASSLSGTSGERSHF. DNA for the CDR3: TGCGCCAGCAGCTTATCCGGGACTAGCGGAGAGAGGTCTCACTTC.

This clone has only one observation. The chain is built from TRBV5-5 and TRBJ1-3, with D possibly being TRBD1 (5 bases). Germline loops: CDR1 SGHKS, CDR2 YYEKEE (reference sequence). The length of the CDR3 is 16 residues. The V end was cut by 2 bases, the J end by 0 bases, with 12 bases between. In DNA, the CDR3 is TGTGCCAGCAGCTTTACAGGCGACCCCTCTGGAAACACCATATATTTT. This sequence encodes CASSFTGDPSGNTIYF.

The chain joins TRBV5-1 to TRBJ1-4; no definite D call. CDR1 is SGHRS and CDR2 is YFSETQ in the germline V gene. The CDR3 extends over 12 amino acids. Trimming pared 0 bases from V and 8 bases from J, leaving 5 bases between. The CDR3, as DNA: TGCGCCAGCAGCTTGGAAGCAGAAAAACTGTTTTTT. Protein sequence: CASSLEAEKLFF.

V and J are TRBV6-6 and TRBJ2-5; D remains unclear. Germline V lookup: CDR1 MNHNY, CDR2 SVGAGI (reference sequence). The CDR3 has 12 amino acids. V lost 0 bases and J lost 4, with 3 bases in between. CDR3 sequence (DNA): TGTGCCAGCAGTTACTCACGAGAGACCCAGTACTTC. This sequence encodes CASSYSRETQYF.

This chain joins TRBV5-6 and TRBJ2-7; D perhaps matches TRBD1 (6 bases). Germline V gene lookup returns CDR1 SGHDT and CDR2 YYEEEE. V lost 4 bases and J lost 4, with 24 bases in between. The CDR3 sequence is 17 residues long. The CDR3, as DNA: TGTGCCAGCAGCCCCGGTAGACGGACAGTGGGTTGGTACGAGCAGTACTTC. Encoded protein: CASSPGRRTVGWYEQYF.

This chain uses TRBV5-1 with TRBJ2-7; 10 nucleotides match TRBD2. The CDR3 has 15 residues. Germline assignment: CDR1 SGHRS and CDR2 YFSETQ. The J segment lost 3 bases and the V segment lost 4 bases, leaving 7 bases of the junction unmatched. The CDR3 region has the DNA TGCGCCAGCAGCGTAACTAGCGGGATTTACTACGAGCAGTACTTC. This gives the protein CASSVTSGIYYEQYF.

The chain links TRBV27 to TRBJ2-7; D remains unclear. This CDR3 is 13 amino acids long. From germline, CDR1 is MNHEY and CDR2 SMNVEV (reference sequence). V dropped 2 bases and J dropped 0 bases, with 5 bases sitting between them. CDR3 sequence reads: CASSLIGSYEQYF. Written as DNA, the CDR3 is TGTGCCAGCAGTTTAATTGGCTCCTACGAGCAGTACTTC.